Listed here is a single T cell receptor (beta chain). Its antigen is not known. This entry comes from a study of T-cell reconstitution after alpha-beta-depleted transplantation in children. Germline V gene data show CDR1 as LNHNV and CDR2 as YYDKDF (reference sequence). V gave up 0 bases and J gave up 5 bases, with 6 bases separating them. The CDR3 sequence is 13 residues long. TCRbeta library construction was performed incorporating unique molecular identifiers. MiXCR, run by TCRdb on the PCR reads, gives a single entry per CDR3 protein. This sample has about 420,000 distinct CDR3 sequences, with 16% found just once. Overall study findings and caveats: By about two months after transplant, alpha-beta T cells reportedly arose from several hundred graft clones that had expanded.

Sequences were derived from PBMCs, mostly from graft donor cells, sampled 360 days after TCRalphabeta/CD19-depleted stem cell transplant. J is TRBJ2-3 and V is TRBV15, with D unclear. The clonotype originates from a boy less than two years old who had a stem cell transplant for Wiskott-Aldrich syndrome, so the T cells may come from the graft donor. The CDR3 region has the DNA TGTGCCACCAGCAGAGATTGGGGAGATACGCAGTATTTT. Translating it yields CATSRDWGDTQYF.